Reported below is one T cell receptor beta chain. Profiling relied on immunoSEQ multiplex PCR, and the TCRdb table lists in-frame clones only, not all of them. The sample gives under 8,500 clones, more than 60% of which show up once; 7.5% to 9.5% is in the top ten. The sample belongs to a study of T cell repertoires in ileal Crohn's disease. Per germline, CDR1 SGHNT and CDR2 YYREEE (reference sequence). This CDR3 region has 15 residues. Trimming removed 1 base at V and 2 bases at J, with 13 bases between. The rearrangement links TRBV5-4 to TRBJ2-7, with a tentative D call TRBD2 (6 bases). The clonotype comes from an adult with Crohn's disease. Sequenced: ileal tissue. CDR3 protein: CASSLTGVSPYEQYF. As DNA, the CDR3 is TGTGCCAGCAGCTTGACGGGGGTGTCTCCCTACGAGCAGTACTTC.